The 11 T cell receptor beta chains listed next were all sequenced from one sample in a study of T cell responses to AZD1222 COVID-19 vaccine. The repertoire was sequenced with immunoSEQ multiplex PCR; TCRdb's copy has only in-frame clones and lacks some. The sample consists of fewer than 150,000 clones, 88% of them appearing once. The specimen was peripheral blood, collected 28 days after the second AZD1222 dose. The receptors were gathered from an adult who received the AZD1222 COVID-19 vaccine.

V usage is TRBV19 and J usage is TRBJ1-2; 8 bases fit TRBD1. Trimming at V came to 1 base and at J to 1 base, leaving 2 bases not matched to a gene. In germline, CDR1 is LNHDA, CDR2 SQIVND (reference sequence). CDR3 length: 15 residues. DNA of the CDR3: TGTGCCAGTAGTATAGGGACAGGGATTAACTATGGCTACACCTTC. This gives the protein CASSIGTGINYGYTF.

The gene calls are TRBV4-3 and TRBJ1-5; D is possibly TRBD1 (5 bases). The germline CDR1 and CDR2 sequences are LGHNA and YSLEER. The V gene lost 3 bases and the J gene lost 0 bases, with 9 bases spanning the gap. The CDR3 is made up of 15 amino acids. CDR3 sequence (DNA): TGCGCCAGCAGCCAGGGACGGTATAGCAATCAGCCCCAGCATTTT. This gives the protein CASSQGRYSNQPQHF.

This clone was counted a few times. The chain is built from TRBV28 and TRBJ2-5; TRBD1 aligns across 9 bases. Germline CDR1 reads MDHEN; CDR2 reads SYDVKM. This CDR3 spans 16 amino acids. J was trimmed by 5 bases and V by 10 bases; bases with no gene match: 17. The CDR3 spells CATDSHGQGIRETQYF. The DNA of the CDR3 is TGTGCCACCGACTCTCATGGACAGGGGATACGGGAGACCCAGTACTTC.

This clone was observed once. The V call is TRBV5-8, the J call TRBJ2-1; no clear D gene. Looked up from germline, CDR1 is SGHTS and CDR2 is YDEGEE. The CDR3 spans 15 residues. Trimming left V 0 bases short and J 4 bases short, with 11 bases between. CDR3 residues: CASSLESAPYNEQFF. CDR3 bases: TGTGCCAGCAGCTTGGAAAGCGCCCCTTACAATGAGCAGTTCTTC. Based on the CDR3 plus reference TRBV5-8 and TRBJ2-1, the full variable domain is EAGVTQSPTHLIKTRGQQATLRCSPISGHTSVYWYQQALGLGLQFLLWYDEGEERNRGNFPPRFSGRQFPNYSSELNVNALELEDSALYLCASSLESAPYNEQFFGPGTRLTVL.

This clone was counted a single time. This chain connects TRBV25-1 to TRBJ1-2, with D unresolved. Trimming took 2 bases from V and 5 from J, leaving 6 bases between them. This CDR3 region has 12 residues. Per the germline V gene, CDR1 is MGHDK and CDR2 is SYGVNS. CDR3 loop: CASSEQPYGYTF. The CDR3 nucleotides read TGTGCCAGCAGTGAACAGCCTTATGGCTACACCTTC.

This clone has only one observation. This chain uses TRBV6-5 with TRBJ1-6; perhaps TRBD1 as D (5 bases). The V and J ends lost 4 bases and 8 bases respectively, with 15 bases between them. The CDR3 has 15 amino acids. From germline, CDR1 is MNHEY and CDR2 SVGAGI. The CDR3 DNA reads as TGTGCCAGCAGTTCTACCGGGACCCTCTATTCACCCCTCCACTTT. Its translation is CASSSTGTLYSPLHF.

V gene TRBV7-8 combines with J gene TRBJ2-1; possibly TRBD2 for D (5 bases). V was clipped by 1 base and J by 6 bases, with 16 bases between them. Germline lookup yields CDR1 SGHVS and CDR2 FQNEAQ. This CDR3 contains 16 residues. CDR3 coding DNA: TGTGCCAGCAGCTTAGGGGCGGGTCCCATGGGCAATGAGCAGTTCTTC. Encoded protein: CASSLGAGPMGNEQFF.

The CDR3 spells CASSEFDQGGGRDIQYF. The CDR3 DNA sequence: TGCGCCAGCAGTGAGTTCGACCAGGGAGGGGGTCGGGACATTCAGTACTTC. This chain joins TRBV10-1 and TRBJ2-4, with D perhaps TRBD2 (7 bases). The CDR3 consists of 17 residues. V dropped 1 base and J dropped 8 bases, with 21 bases sitting between them. Germline assignment: CDR1 WNHNN and CDR2 SYGVQD (reference sequence).

V and J are TRBV2 and TRBJ1-3; D not certain. Trimming shortened V by 0 bases and J by 4 bases, and 13 bases separated the two germline ends. CDR1 SNHLY and CDR2 FYNNEI come from the germline V gene. The CDR3 loop spans 16 amino acids. CDR3 nucleotide sequence: TGTGCCAGCAGTGAAGCATTTGGCAGGACGGGAAACACCATATATTTT. It yields the protein CASSEAFGRTGNTIYF.

This clone showed up just a few times. V gene TRBV2 combines with J gene TRBJ2-5; D unclear. The CDR3 covers 10 residues. V was clipped by 10 bases and J by 5 bases, with 8 bases between them. CDR1 is SNHLY, CDR2 FYNNEI, per germline. The CDR3 reads CAIRLETQYF. The CDR3 bases are TGTGCCATTCGACTGGAGACCCAGTACTTC.

This chain joins TRBV11-1 and TRBJ2-2; 7 nucleotides agree with TRBD2. Germline V CDR1 and CDR2: SGHAT, FQDESV (reference sequence). The CDR3 has 15 residues. V trimming: 0 bases; J trimming: 7 bases; junction bases outside the gene matches: 5. The CDR3 loop is CASSLAPWGGGELFF. CDR3 DNA: TGTGCCAGCAGCTTAGCGCCATGGGGGGGCGGGGAGCTGTTTTTT. Combining the CDR3 with reference TRBV11-1 and TRBJ2-2 gives the whole variable domain EAEVAQSPRYKITEKSQAVAFWCDPISGHATLYWYRQILGQGPELLVQFQDESVVDDSQLPKDRFSAERLKGVDSTLKIQPAELGDSAMYLCASSLAPWGGGELFFGEGSRLTVL.